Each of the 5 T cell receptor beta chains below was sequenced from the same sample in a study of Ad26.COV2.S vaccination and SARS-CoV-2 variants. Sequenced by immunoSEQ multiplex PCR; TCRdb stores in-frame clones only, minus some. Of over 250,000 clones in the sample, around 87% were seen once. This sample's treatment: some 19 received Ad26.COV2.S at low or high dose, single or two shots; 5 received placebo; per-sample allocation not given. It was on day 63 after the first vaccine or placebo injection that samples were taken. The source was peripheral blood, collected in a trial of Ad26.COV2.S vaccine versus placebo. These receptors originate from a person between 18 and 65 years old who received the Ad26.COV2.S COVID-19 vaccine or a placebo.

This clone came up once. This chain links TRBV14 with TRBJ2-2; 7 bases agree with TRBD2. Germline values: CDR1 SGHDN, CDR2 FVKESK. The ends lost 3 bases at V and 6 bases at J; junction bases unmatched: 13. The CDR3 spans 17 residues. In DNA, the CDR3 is TGTGCCAGCAGCCACCCCTGGGGGGGTTTCCCCCCCGGGGAGCTGTTTTTT. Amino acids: CASSHPWGGFPPGELFF.

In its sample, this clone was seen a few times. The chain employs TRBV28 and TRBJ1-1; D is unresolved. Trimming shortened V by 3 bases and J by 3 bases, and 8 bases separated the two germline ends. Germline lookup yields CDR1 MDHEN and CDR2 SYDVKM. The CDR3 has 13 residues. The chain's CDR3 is CASSLDGYTEAFF. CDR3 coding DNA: TGTGCCAGCAGTTTGGACGGTTACACTGAAGCTTTCTTT.

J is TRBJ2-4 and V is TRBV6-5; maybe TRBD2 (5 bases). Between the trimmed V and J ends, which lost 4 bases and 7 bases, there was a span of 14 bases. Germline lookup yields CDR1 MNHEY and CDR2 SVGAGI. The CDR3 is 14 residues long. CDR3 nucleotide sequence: TGTGCCAGCAGTTCCATCGGCCTAGCCAACATTCAGTACTTC. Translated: CASSSIGLANIQYF.

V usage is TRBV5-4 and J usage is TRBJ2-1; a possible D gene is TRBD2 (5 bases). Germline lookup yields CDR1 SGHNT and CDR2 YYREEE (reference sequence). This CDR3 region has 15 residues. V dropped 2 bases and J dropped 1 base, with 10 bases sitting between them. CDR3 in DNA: TGTGCCAGCAGCTTCCAACGGGGATCCTACAATGAGCAGTTCTTC. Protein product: CASSFQRGSYNEQFF.

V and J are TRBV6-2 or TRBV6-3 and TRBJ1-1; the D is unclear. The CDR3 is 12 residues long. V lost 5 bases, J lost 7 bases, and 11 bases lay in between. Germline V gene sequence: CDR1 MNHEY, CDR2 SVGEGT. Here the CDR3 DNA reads TGTGCCAGCAGTACCTACCCCAGTGAAGCTTTCTTT. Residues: CASSTYPSEAFF.